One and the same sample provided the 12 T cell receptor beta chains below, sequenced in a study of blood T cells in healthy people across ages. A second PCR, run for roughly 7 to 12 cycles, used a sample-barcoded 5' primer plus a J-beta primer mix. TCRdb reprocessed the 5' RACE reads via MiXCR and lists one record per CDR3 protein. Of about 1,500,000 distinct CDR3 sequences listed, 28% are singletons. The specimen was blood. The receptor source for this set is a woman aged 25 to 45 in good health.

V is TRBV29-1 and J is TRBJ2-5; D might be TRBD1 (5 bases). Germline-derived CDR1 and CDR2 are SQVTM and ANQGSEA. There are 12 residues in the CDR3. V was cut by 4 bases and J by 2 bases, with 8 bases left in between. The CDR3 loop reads CSVGKGQETQYF. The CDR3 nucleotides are TGCAGCGTTGGGAAGGGGCAAGAGACCCAGTACTTC.

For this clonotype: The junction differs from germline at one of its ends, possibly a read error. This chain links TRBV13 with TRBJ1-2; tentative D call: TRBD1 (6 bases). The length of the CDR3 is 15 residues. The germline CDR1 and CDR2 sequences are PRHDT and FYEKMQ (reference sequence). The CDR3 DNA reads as TGTGCCAGCAGCAACGCGAACAGGGTTGACTATGGCCACACCTTC. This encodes CASSNANRVDYGHTF.

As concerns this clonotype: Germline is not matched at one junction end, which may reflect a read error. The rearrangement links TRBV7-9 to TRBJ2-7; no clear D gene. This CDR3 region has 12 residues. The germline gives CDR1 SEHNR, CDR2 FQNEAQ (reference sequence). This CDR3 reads CASSLESYAQYF. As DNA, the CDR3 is TGTGCCAGCAGCTTAGAGTCGTACGCGCAGTACTTC.

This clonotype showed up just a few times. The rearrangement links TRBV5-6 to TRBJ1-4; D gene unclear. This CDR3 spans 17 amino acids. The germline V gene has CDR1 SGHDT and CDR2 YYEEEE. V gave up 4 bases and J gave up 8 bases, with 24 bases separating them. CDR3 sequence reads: CASSVKNGRLAGEKLFF. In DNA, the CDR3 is TGTGCCAGCAGCGTAAAAAACGGACGCCTGGCTGGGGAAAAACTGTTTTTT.

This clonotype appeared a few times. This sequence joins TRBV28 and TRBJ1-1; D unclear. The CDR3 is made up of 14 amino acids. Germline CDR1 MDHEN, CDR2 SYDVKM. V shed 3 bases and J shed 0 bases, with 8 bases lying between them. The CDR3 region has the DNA TGTGCCAGCAGTTTCCTGGTCCTGAACACTGAAGCTTTCTTT. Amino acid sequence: CASSFLVLNTEAFF.

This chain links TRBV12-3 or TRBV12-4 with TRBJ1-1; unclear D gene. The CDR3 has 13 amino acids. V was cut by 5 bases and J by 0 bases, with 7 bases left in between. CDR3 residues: CASSRRLNTEAFF. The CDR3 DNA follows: TGTGCCAGCAGTCGGAGACTGAACACTGAAGCTTTCTTT.

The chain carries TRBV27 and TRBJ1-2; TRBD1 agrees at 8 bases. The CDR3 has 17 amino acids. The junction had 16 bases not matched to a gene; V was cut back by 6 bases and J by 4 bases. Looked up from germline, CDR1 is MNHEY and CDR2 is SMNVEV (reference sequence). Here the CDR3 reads CASRPYRGLTLSYGYTF. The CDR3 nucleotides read TGTGCCAGCAGACCCTACAGGGGGTTAACCCTATCCTATGGCTACACCTTC.

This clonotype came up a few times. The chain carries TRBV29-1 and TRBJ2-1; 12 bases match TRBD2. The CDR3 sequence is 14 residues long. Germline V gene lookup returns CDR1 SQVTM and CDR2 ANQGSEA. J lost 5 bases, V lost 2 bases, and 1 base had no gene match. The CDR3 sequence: CSVELAGGNNEQFF. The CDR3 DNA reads TGCAGCGTTGAACTAGCGGGAGGGAACAATGAGCAGTTCTTC.

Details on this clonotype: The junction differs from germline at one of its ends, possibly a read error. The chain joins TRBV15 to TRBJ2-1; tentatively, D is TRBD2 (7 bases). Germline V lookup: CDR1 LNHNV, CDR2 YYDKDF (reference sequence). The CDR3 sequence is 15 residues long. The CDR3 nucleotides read TGTGCCACCAGCAGTGCGCCGGGGGGCTACAATGAGCGGTTCTTC. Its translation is CATSSAPGGYNERFF. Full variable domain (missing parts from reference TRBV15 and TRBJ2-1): DAMVIQNPRYQVTQFGKPVTLSCSQTLNHNVMYWYQQKSSQAPKLLFHYYDKDFNNEADTPDNFQSRRPNTSFCFLDIRSPGLGDTAMYLCATSSAPGGYNERFFGPGTRLTVL.

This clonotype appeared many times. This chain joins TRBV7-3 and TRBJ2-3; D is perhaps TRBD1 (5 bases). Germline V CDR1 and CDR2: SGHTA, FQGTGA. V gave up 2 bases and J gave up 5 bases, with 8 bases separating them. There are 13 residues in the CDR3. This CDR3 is CASSLVGQDTQYF. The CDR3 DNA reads TGTGCCAGCAGCTTAGTAGGACAAGATACGCAGTATTTT.

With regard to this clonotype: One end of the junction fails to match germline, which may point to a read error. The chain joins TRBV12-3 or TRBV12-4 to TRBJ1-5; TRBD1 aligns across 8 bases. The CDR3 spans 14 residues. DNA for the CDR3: TGTACCAGCAGTCAAACAGGGGGTAATCAGCCCCAGCATTTT. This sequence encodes CTSSQTGGNQPQHF.

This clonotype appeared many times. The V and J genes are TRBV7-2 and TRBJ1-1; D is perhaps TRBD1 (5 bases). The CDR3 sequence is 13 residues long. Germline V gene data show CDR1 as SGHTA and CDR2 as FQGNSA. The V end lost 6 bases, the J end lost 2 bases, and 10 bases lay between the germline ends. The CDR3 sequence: CASSIQGNTEAFF. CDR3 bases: TGTGCCAGCAGTATCCAGGGAAACACTGAAGCTTTCTTT.